Here is one T cell receptor (beta chain) with its context. What it binds is not known. This sample was included in a study of T cell responses to AZD1222 COVID-19 vaccine. The V end was cut by 1 base, the J end by 3 bases, with 9 bases between. CDR1 MGHDK and CDR2 SYGVNS come from the germline V gene. The CDR3 consists of 14 residues. Profiled with immunoSEQ multiplex PCR; TCRdb holds only in-frame clones, not every one. Altogether 150,000 to 200,000 clones are present, around 94% being singletons, with the ten largest covering about 0.64%. Findings and caveats of the study: Donors were mostly white British, more females; clonal diversity possibly underestimated. Rises in breadth and depth of Spike-specific TCRs came after two AZD1222 doses.

The sample consisted of peripheral blood, taken on day 0 of AZD1222 vaccination. This TCR came from an adult in good health. The chain couples TRBV25-1 to TRBJ1-1, with unresolved D. CDR3 sequence: CASSELGGHTEAFF. CDR3 DNA sequence: TGTGCCAGCAGTGAATTGGGAGGCCACACTGAAGCTTTCTTT.